This T cell receptor beta chain emerged from a study of PD-L1 blockade in urothelial cancer. A spike-in of synthetic TCR analog templates was added to each PCR. The assay was immunoSEQ multiplex PCR, and TCRdb's table has in-frame clones only and misses some. Of tens of thousands of clones listed, around 86% are singletons. Time point meaning: pretreatment peripheral blood. This clone was counted many times. Germline CDR1 SGHTS, CDR2 YDEGEE. Trimming took off 4 bases at V and 3 bases at J, with 10 bases between the two ends. This CDR3 has 13 residues. The sequence was obtained from a man in his sixties with urothelial cancer. Material: PBMCs, obtained around atezolizumab (anti-PD-L1) treatment. The chain employs TRBV5-8 and TRBJ1-1, with D tentatively TRBD1 (5 bases). This CDR3 is CASSIQGYTEAFF. The DNA of the CDR3 is TGTGCCAGCAGCATCCAGGGTTACACTGAAGCTTTCTTT.